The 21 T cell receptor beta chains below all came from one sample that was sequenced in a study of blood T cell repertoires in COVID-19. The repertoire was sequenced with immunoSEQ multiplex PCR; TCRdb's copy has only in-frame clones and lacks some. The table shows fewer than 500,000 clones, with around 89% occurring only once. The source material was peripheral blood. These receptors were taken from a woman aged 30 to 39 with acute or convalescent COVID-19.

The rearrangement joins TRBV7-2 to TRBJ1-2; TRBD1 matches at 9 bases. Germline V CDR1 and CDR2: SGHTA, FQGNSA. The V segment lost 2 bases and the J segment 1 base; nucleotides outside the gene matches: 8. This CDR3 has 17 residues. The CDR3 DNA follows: TGTGCCAGCAGCTTACCTGGACAGGGGTCTTTTAACTATGGCTACACCTTC. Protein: CASSLPGQGSFNYGYTF.

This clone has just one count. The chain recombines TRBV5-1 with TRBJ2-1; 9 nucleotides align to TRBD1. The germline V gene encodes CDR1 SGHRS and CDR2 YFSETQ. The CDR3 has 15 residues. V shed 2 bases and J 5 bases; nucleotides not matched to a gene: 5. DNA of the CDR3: TGCGCCAGCAGCTTAGGGACAGGGCTAGACAATGAGCAGTTCTTC. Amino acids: CASSLGTGLDNEQFF.

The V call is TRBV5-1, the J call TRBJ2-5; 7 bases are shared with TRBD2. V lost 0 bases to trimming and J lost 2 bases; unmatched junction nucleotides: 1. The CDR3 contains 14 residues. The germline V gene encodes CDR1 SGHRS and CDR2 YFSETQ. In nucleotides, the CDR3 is TGCGCCAGCAGCTTGGGGACTAGACAAGAGACCCAGTACTTC. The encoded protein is CASSLGTRQETQYF.

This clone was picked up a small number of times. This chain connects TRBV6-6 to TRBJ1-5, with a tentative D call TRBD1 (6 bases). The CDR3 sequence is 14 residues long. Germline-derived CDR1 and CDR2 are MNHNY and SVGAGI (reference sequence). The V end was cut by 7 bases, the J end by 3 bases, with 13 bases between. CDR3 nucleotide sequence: TGTGCCAGCACACTGGGACAAGTCAATCAGCCCCAGCATTTT. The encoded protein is CASTLGQVNQPQHF.

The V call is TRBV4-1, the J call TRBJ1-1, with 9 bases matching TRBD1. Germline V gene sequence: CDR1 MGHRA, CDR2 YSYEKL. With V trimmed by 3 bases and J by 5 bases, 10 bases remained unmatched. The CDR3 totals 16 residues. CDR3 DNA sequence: TGCGCCAGCAGCCAGGTTGGGACAGGGATTGTGACTGAAGCTTTCTTT. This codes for CASSQVGTGIVTEAFF.

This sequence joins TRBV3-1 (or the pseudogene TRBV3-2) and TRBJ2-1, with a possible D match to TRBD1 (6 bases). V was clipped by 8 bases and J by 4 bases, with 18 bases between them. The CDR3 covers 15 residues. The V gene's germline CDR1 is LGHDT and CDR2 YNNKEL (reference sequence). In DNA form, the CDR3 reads TGTGCCAGCGGGATTGAGGACAGACCGTACAATGAGCAGTTCTTC. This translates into CASGIEDRPYNEQFF.

In nucleotides, the CDR3 is TGTGCCAGCAGCTTAGGCGGAAACACTGAAGCTTTCTTT. Translated: CASSLGGNTEAFF. The chain recombines TRBV11-3 with TRBJ1-1, with D unresolved. V lost 1 base and J lost 2, with 5 bases in between. This CDR3 is built from 13 residues. Per the germline V gene, CDR1 is SGHNT and CDR2 is YENEEA.

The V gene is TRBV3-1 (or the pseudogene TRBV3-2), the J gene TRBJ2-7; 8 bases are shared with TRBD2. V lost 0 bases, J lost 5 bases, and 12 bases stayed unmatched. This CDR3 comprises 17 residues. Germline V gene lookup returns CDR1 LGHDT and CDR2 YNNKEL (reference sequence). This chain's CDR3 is CASSQDYIGGALDEQYF. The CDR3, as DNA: TGTGCCAGCAGCCAAGATTATATCGGGGGGGCTCTCGACGAGCAGTACTTC.

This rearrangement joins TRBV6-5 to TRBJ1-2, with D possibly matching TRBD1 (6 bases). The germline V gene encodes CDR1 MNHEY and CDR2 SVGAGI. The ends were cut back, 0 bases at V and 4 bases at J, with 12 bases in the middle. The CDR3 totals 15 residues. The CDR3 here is CASSYSYRVSYGYTF. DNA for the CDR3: TGTGCCAGCAGTTACTCATACAGGGTGAGCTATGGCTACACCTTC.

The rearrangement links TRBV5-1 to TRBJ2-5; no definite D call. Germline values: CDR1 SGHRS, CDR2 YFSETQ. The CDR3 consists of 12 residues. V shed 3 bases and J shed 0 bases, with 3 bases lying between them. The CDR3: CASSSYQETQYF. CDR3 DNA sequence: TGCGCCAGCAGCTCGTACCAAGAGACCCAGTACTTC.

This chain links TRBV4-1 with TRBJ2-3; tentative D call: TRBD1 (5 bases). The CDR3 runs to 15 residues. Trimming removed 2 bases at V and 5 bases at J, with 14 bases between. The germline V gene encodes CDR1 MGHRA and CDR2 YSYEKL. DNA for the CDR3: TGCGCCAGCAGCCAATCAGGGCTGTCGGGAGATACGCAGTATTTT. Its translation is CASSQSGLSGDTQYF.

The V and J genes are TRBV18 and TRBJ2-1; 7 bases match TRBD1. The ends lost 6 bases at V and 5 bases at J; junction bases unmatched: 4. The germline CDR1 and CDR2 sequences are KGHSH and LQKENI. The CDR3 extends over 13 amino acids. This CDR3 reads CASSPGQDNEQFF. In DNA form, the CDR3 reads TGTGCCAGCTCCCCAGGACAGGACAATGAGCAGTTCTTC.

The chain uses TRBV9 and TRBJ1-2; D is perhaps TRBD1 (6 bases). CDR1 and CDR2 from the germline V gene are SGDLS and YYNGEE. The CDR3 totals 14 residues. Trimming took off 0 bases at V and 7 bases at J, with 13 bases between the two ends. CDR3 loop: CASSVDGRGAGYTF. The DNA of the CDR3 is TGTGCCAGCAGCGTAGATGGCAGGGGTGCTGGCTACACCTTC.

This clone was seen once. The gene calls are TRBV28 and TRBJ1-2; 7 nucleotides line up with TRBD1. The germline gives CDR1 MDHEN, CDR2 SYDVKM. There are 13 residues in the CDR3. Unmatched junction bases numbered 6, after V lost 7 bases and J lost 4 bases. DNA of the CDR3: TGTGCCAGCACCGACCGGACAGGCTATGGCTACACCTTC. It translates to CASTDRTGYGYTF.

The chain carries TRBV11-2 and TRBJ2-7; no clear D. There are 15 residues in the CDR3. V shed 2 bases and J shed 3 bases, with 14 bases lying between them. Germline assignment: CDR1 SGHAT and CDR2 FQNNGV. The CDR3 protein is CASSLLADERYEQYF. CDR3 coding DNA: TGTGCCAGCAGCTTATTAGCCGACGAGCGCTACGAGCAGTACTTC. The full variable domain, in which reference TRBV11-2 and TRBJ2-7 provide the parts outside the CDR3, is EAGVAQSPRYKIIEKRQSVAFWCNPISGHATLYWYQQILGQGPKLLIQFQNNGVVDDSQLPKDRFSAERLKGVDSTLKIQPAKLEDSAVYLCASSLLADERYEQYFGPGTRLTVT.

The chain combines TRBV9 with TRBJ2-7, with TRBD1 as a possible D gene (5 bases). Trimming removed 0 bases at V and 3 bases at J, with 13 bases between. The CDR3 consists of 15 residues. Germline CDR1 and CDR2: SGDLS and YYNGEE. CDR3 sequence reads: CASSVGAADNYEQYF. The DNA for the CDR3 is TGTGCCAGCAGCGTAGGGGCTGCGGACAACTACGAGCAGTACTTC.

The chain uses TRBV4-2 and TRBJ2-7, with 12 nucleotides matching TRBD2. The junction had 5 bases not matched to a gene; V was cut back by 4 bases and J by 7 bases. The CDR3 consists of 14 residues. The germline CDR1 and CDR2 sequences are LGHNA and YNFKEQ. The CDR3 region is CASSPSGGGGEQYF. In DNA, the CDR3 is TGTGCCAGCAGCCCTAGCGGGGGGGGCGGGGAGCAGTACTTC.

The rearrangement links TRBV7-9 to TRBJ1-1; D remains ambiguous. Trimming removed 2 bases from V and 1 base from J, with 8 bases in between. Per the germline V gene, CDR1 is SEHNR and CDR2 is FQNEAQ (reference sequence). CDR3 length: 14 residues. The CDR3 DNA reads TGTGCCAGCAGCTTACTAGAGGGGAACACTGAAGCTTTCTTT. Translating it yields CASSLLEGNTEAFF.

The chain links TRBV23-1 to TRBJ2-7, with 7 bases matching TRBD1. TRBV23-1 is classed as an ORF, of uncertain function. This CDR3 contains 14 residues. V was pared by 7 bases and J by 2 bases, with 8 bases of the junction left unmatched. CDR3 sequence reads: CASTKDRWAYEQYF. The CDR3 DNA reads TGCGCCAGCACAAAGGACAGGTGGGCCTACGAGCAGTACTTC.

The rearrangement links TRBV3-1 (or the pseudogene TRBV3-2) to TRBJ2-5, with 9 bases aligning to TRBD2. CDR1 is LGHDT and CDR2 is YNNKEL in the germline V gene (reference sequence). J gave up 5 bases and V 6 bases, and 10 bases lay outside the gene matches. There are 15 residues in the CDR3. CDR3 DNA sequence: TGTGCCAGCAGTATACTCATAGCGGGGGTGGAGACCCAGTACTTC. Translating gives CASSILIAGVETQYF.

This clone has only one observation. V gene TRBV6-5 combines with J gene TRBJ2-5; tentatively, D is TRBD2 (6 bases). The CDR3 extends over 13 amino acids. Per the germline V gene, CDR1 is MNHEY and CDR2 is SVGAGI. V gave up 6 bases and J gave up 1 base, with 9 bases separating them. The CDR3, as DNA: TGTGCCAGCAGGACTAGGGGCCAAGAGACCCAGTACTTC. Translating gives CASRTRGQETQYF.